The source of this TCR beta chain is a study of blood T cell repertoires in COVID-19. There are 14 residues in the CDR3. Germline V gene lookup returns CDR1 SNHLY and CDR2 FYNNEI. The V end lost 5 bases, the J end lost 2 bases, and 13 bases lay between the germline ends. Original methodology: Amplification of reference gene primers was used by the study to estimate nucleated cell counts. Produced via immunoSEQ multiplex PCR; TCRdb's table is partial and in-frame only. V and J calls and clone size come straight from that table; D and trimming were deduced from the DNA. The data show about 150,000 clones, about 84% seen once.

The sequenced material came from peripheral blood. The V and J genes are TRBV2 and TRBJ2-7; D remains unclear. This sequence originates from a man aged 60-69 years with active or convalescent COVID-19. As DNA, the CDR3 is TGTGCCAGCAGTTCAGAAAGAGGCGCCTACGAGCAGTACTTC. This gives the protein CASSSERGAYEQYF.